This note documents a single TCR beta chain sequence. What it recognizes is unknown. The sample belongs to a study of T cell responses to AZD1222 COVID-19 vaccine. Study-level results: Spike-specific TCR breadth and depth both grew after two AZD1222 doses. Baseline serostatus was positive in only a handful of AZD1222 recipients.

Here immunoSEQ multiplex PCR was the method, and the copy in TCRdb shows in-frame clones only, minus some. The table includes approximately 120,000 clones, 91% detected once. This CDR3 has 14 residues. Trimming removed 5 bases from V and 8 bases from J, with 18 bases in between. In germline, CDR1 is MNHEY, CDR2 SVGAGI. The chain uses TRBV6-5 and TRBJ1-2; weak D call: TRBD1 (5 bases). The source was peripheral blood, collected on day 0 of AZD1222 vaccination. This receptor was identified in an adult in good health. The CDR3 protein is CASSTGTGMRGYTF. The CDR3 DNA is TGTGCCAGCAGTACCGGGACCGGGATGAGGGGCTACACCTTC.